Following are 28 T cell receptor beta chains from one sample sequenced in a study of molecular identifiers for immune sequencing clone quantification. TCRdb re-called the PCR reads through MiXCR, storing one row per CDR3 protein. Of around 82,000 distinct CDR3 sequences in the sample, 15% to 20% were seen once. Sequenced sample: naive CD8+ T cells from blood, with Jurkat cell RNA spiked in. Subset here: FACS-sorted CD8+CD4-CCR7+CD45RA+ naive T cells. The receptors come from a human donor in good health. Some libraries in this study had Jurkat cell RNA spiked in.

This clonotype was seen once. A much larger clone sits a single nucleotide away, making a read error possible. The chain joins TRBV30 to TRBJ1-1; D is unclear. CDR3 size: 13 residues. Trimming stripped 5 bases from V and 1 base from J, with 11 bases between. CDR1 is GTSNPN and CDR2 is SVGIG in the germline V gene (reference sequence). The CDR3 DNA follows: TGTGCCTGGGACACCGAGGGGAACACTGAAGCTTTCTTT. Its protein is CAWDTEGNTEAFF.

This clonotype was seen repeatedly, ten times or more. V is TRBV6-2 or TRBV6-3 and J is TRBJ2-2; 7 nucleotides agree with TRBD2. Trimming took 6 bases from V and 7 from J; bases not matched to a gene: 8. The germline V gene has CDR1 MNHEY and CDR2 SVGEGT. The CDR3 length is 14 residues. The DNA of the CDR3 is TGTGCCAGCAGACTAGGACTAGGCTTCGGGGAGCTGTTTTTT. As protein: CASRLGLGFGELFF.

This clonotype was seen ten or more times. The chain recombines TRBV28 with TRBJ2-3, with 10 bases lining up with TRBD2. The J segment lost 0 bases and the V segment lost 4 bases, leaving 13 bases of the junction unmatched. CDR1 is MDHEN, CDR2 SYDVKM, per germline. The CDR3 contains 19 residues. This CDR3 reads CASSSLRIGTSESTDTQYF. CDR3 nucleotides: TGTGCCAGCAGTTCGCTGCGAATTGGGACTAGCGAGAGCACAGATACGCAGTATTTT.

This clonotype was observed many times. The CDR3 DNA is TGCGCCAGCAGCCAAGATCTGCGGGGATACATTCAGTACTTC. Protein: CASSQDLRGYIQYF. This rearrangement joins TRBV4-3 to TRBJ2-4; weak D call: TRBD2 (6 bases). Germline V gene data show CDR1 as LGHNA and CDR2 as YSLEER. The V end was cut by 0 bases, the J end by 8 bases, with 11 bases between. CDR3 length equals 14 residues.

This clonotype showed up many times. The V gene is TRBV7-2, the J gene TRBJ1-1, with D unresolved. V shed 6 bases and J shed 3 bases, with 14 bases lying between them. Germline CDR1 SGHTA, CDR2 FQGNSA. The CDR3 sequence is 14 residues long. CDR3 DNA: TGTGCCAGCAGTTTTATGGGGTTAGACACTGAAGCTTTCTTT. Encoded protein: CASSFMGLDTEAFF.

The CDR3 DNA reads as TGTGCCTGGAGTGTACAGGGACTAGTTGCAGATACGCAGTATTTT. Translating gives CAWSVQGLVADTQYF. The chain combines TRBV30 with TRBJ2-3; 8 bases match TRBD2. The CDR3 sequence is 15 residues long. Germline trimming cut 0 bases from V and 4 bases from J; bases unmatched to any gene: 6. Per germline, CDR1 GTSNPN and CDR2 SVGIG (reference sequence).

At least ten counts were recorded for this clonotype. J is TRBJ2-5 and V is TRBV7-8; D is undetermined. The CDR3 extends over 15 amino acids. From germline, CDR1 is SGHVS and CDR2 FQNEAQ. Between the trimmed V and J ends, which lost 1 base and 1 base, there was a span of 10 bases. The CDR3 nucleotides read TGTGCCAGCAGCTTAGTTTTGTCGGGCCAAGAGACCCAGTACTTC. Protein product: CASSLVLSGQETQYF.

The chain employs TRBV5-3 and TRBJ2-3; D is perhaps TRBD1 or TRBD2 (5 bases each). TRBV5-3 falls under the ORF class, with uncertain function. V was shortened by 10 bases and J by 0 bases, with 15 bases between the two germline ends. The CDR3 is 14 amino acids. The CDR3 DNA follows: TGTGCCTCTGCCCGGGGCTCCAGCACAGATACGCAGTATTTT. It yields the protein CASARGSSTDTQYF.

This clonotype was observed many times. The genes are TRBV21-1 and TRBJ2-6. TRBV21-1 has pseudogene status. The CDR3 length is 19 residues. CDR3 amino acids: CASSKDRVGRCSGANVLTF. The CDR3 DNA follows: TGTGCCAGCAGCAAAGATCGAGTCGGCAGGTGCTCTGGGGCCAACGTCCTGACTTTC.

In its sample, this clonotype was seen many times. The chain joins TRBV20-1 to TRBJ2-5; 13 positions agree with TRBD2. CDR3 length: 18 residues. CDR1 and CDR2 from the germline V gene are DFQATT and SNEGSKA (reference sequence). V lost 6 bases and J lost 5; bases outside the gene matches: 18. The CDR3 reads CSASIAGLAGAGWETQYF. The CDR3 DNA reads as TGCAGTGCATCCATAGCCGGACTAGCGGGAGCCGGGTGGGAGACCCAGTACTTC.

At least ten counts were recorded for this clonotype. The rearrangement uses TRBV11-2 and TRBJ2-7, with unresolved D. Germline V gene lookup returns CDR1 SGHAT and CDR2 FQNNGV. Trimming took 5 bases from V and 2 from J, leaving 10 bases between them. The CDR3 length is 13 residues. CDR3 residues: CASSLGNTYEQYF. As DNA, the CDR3 is TGTGCCAGCAGCCTGGGAAATACCTACGAGCAGTACTTC.

This clonotype was counted at least ten times. The rearrangement links TRBV7-9 to TRBJ2-2; 11 bases align to TRBD2. Germline CDR1 SEHNR, CDR2 FQNEAQ (reference sequence). This CDR3 has 23 amino acids. V gave up 5 bases and J gave up 3 bases; unmatched junction bases: 26. The CDR3 bases are TGTGCCAGCAGCCTAATTAGCGGGGCCCTACGCCCACTAGCGGGAGATGACACCGGGGAGCTGTTTTTT. It specifies CASSLISGALRPLAGDDTGELFF. The whole variable domain, remainder taken from reference TRBV7-9 and TRBJ2-2, is DTGVSQNPRHKITKRGQNVTFRCDPISEHNRLYWYRQTLGQGPEFLTYFQNEAQLEKSRLLSDRFSAERPKGSFSTLEIQRTEQGDSAMYLCASSLISGALRPLAGDDTGELFFGEGSRLTVL.

This clonotype was seen many times. V usage is TRBV28 and J usage is TRBJ2-3; D is ambiguous. Per the germline V gene, CDR1 is MDHEN and CDR2 is SYDVKM. This CDR3 is 13 amino acids long. Trimming stripped 6 bases from V and 2 bases from J, with 9 bases between. This CDR3 reads CASSFRITDTQYF. CDR3 bases: TGTGCCAGCAGCTTTAGGATCACAGATACGCAGTATTTT.

The table lists this clonotype with many counts. V and J are TRBV9 and TRBJ2-2, with D tentatively TRBD1 or TRBD2 (5 bases each). The CDR3 spans 13 residues. Germline V gene sequence: CDR1 SGDLS, CDR2 YYNGEE. V lost 0 bases and J 7 bases, leaving 7 bases between the germline ends. CDR3 sequence: CASSVGGSGELFF. For the CDR3, the DNA is TGTGCCAGCAGCGTAGGGGGGAGCGGGGAGCTGTTTTTT.

This clonotype was found many times. The gene calls are TRBV7-2 and TRBJ2-7, with TRBD2 identical over 14 bases. Looked up from germline, CDR1 is SGHTA and CDR2 is FQGNSA. This CDR3 has 15 amino acids. The junction had 3 bases not matched to a gene; V was cut back by 1 base and J by 7 bases. The CDR3: CASSLGTSGRWEQYF. CDR3 bases: TGTGCCAGCAGCTTAGGGACTAGCGGGAGGTGGGAGCAGTACTTC.

This clonotype occurred a few times. The rearrangement links TRBV4-1 to TRBJ1-1; tentatively, D is TRBD1 (5 bases). Looked up from germline, CDR1 is MGHRA and CDR2 is YSYEKL. Trimming shortened V by 4 bases and J by 1 base, and 13 bases separated the two germline ends. The CDR3 loop spans 15 amino acids. CDR3 nucleotide sequence: TGCGCCAGCAGCCCCTGGGGCGGACCGAACACTGAAGCTTTCTTT. This translates into CASSPWGGPNTEAFF.

The J gene is TRBJ2-1, the V gene TRBV20-1; D not certain. Germline values: CDR1 DFQATT, CDR2 SNEGSKA (reference sequence). The length of the CDR3 is 13 residues. The V end lost 1 base, the J end lost 2 bases, and 6 bases lay between the germline ends. CDR3 in amino acids: CSARGPAYNEQFF. DNA of the CDR3: TGCAGTGCTAGAGGTCCCGCCTACAATGAGCAGTTCTTC.

This clonotype was recorded a few times. The rearrangement uses TRBV3-1 and TRBJ2-1; D possibly corresponds to TRBD2 (6 bases). The CDR3 extends over 16 amino acids. The V end was cut by 0 bases, the J end by 4 bases, with 13 bases between. Germline V lookup: CDR1 LGHDT, CDR2 YNNKEL (reference sequence). CDR3 nucleotides: TGTGCCAGCAGCCAAGATCCGGCGGGGCCGTACAATGAGCAGTTCTTC. Protein: CASSQDPAGPYNEQFF.

This clonotype occurred many times. V usage is TRBV19 and J usage is TRBJ1-1, with D perhaps TRBD1 (5 bases). This CDR3 is 17 amino acids long. V was cut by 6 bases and J by 0 bases, with 20 bases left in between. Germline values: CDR1 LNHDA, CDR2 SQIVND (reference sequence). The CDR3 sequence is CASSKPRGVTMNTEAFF. As DNA, the CDR3 is TGTGCCAGTAGCAAGCCGAGGGGCGTCACCATGAACACTGAAGCTTTCTTT.

With regard to this clonotype: It may be a read error: a sequence one base away is much more abundant. CDR3 sequence (DNA): TGCAGTGCTAGAGGTCCAGGACAGGGGTGGTTCATCAATGAGCAGTTCTTC. Its translation: CSARGPGQGWFINEQFF. This sequence joins TRBV20-1 and TRBJ2-1; 9 positions match TRBD1. CDR3 length: 17 amino acids. The V and J ends lost 1 base and 6 bases, in that order; junction bases with no gene match: 13. Germline CDR1 DFQATT, CDR2 SNEGSKA (reference sequence).

To note about this clonotype: This may stem from a read error, because a much larger clone lies one nucleotide away. The CDR3 ends on some other residue instead of the conserved phenylalanine or tryptophan, so this is likely a read error. The chain is built from TRBV6-2 or TRBV6-3 and TRBJ2-7, with D uncertain. The CDR3 totals 15 residues. CDR1 MNHEY and CDR2 SVGEGT come from the germline V gene. Between the trimmed V and J ends, which lost 5 bases and 2 bases, there was a span of 16 bases. Here the CDR3 reads CASSTLRSPTYEQYS. Written as DNA, the CDR3 is TGTGCCAGCAGTACCCTTAGAAGTCCGACCTACGAGCAGTACTCC.

The V and J genes are TRBV4-1 and TRBJ1-1; D is uncertain. Germline values: CDR1 MGHRA, CDR2 YSYEKL. Deletions cut 0 bases from V and 4 bases from J, with 9 bases between. The CDR3 is made up of 14 amino acids. The CDR3 spells CASSQDYGGTEAFF. CDR3 in DNA: TGCGCCAGCAGCCAAGATTACGGTGGCACTGAAGCTTTCTTT.

The sample holds many counts of this clonotype. CDR3 nucleotides: TGTGCCAGCAGCCCCCAGGGGGGGGTTTTAGATACGCAGTATTTT. Residues: CASSPQGGVLDTQYF. J is TRBJ2-3 and V is TRBV12-3 or TRBV12-4; either TRBD1 or TRBD2 may fit D (7 bases each). The CDR3 totals 15 residues. Trimming shortened V by 6 bases and J by 5 bases, and 18 bases separated the two germline ends.

The sample holds many counts of this clonotype. The chain uses TRBV19 and TRBJ2-3; 11 positions agree with TRBD2. CDR3 length equals 15 residues. From germline, CDR1 is LNHDA and CDR2 SQIVND (reference sequence). V trimming: 5 bases; J trimming: 4 bases; junction bases outside the gene matches: 5. DNA for the CDR3: TGTGCCAGTAGTTACACTAGCGGGAGACCAGATACGCAGTATTTT. Its translation is CASSYTSGRPDTQYF.

There are many counts of this clonotype. V gene TRBV5-1 combines with J gene TRBJ1-1; D gene unclear. V was trimmed by 0 bases and J by 3 bases, leaving 6 bases between them. This CDR3 contains 13 residues. The germline CDR1 and CDR2 sequences are SGHRS and YFSETQ. The CDR3 DNA follows: TGCGCCAGCAGCTTGGGACAAGACACTGAAGCTTTCTTT. Protein sequence: CASSLGQDTEAFF.

This clonotype was observed a few times. The chain carries TRBV13 and TRBJ1-6, with no clear D. Trimming pared 3 bases from V and 0 bases from J, leaving 6 bases between. The germline V gene encodes CDR1 PRHDT and CDR2 FYEKMQ (reference sequence). This CDR3 contains 15 residues. The CDR3 is CASSFGRSYNSPLHF. Here the CDR3 DNA reads TGTGCCAGCAGCTTCGGTCGCTCCTATAATTCACCCCTCCACTTT.

This clonotype was seen just once. It is likely a read error, because the conserved phenylalanine at the end of the CDR3 is missing. The rearrangement joins TRBV4-1 to TRBJ2-7, with 9 bases fitting TRBD2. From germline, CDR1 is MGHRA and CDR2 YSYEKL. V was clipped by 0 bases and J by 6 bases; unmatched bases: 3. This CDR3 has 14 residues. CDR3 coding DNA: TGCGCCAGCAGCCAAGATAGCGGGAGTACCGAGCAGTACCTC. It encodes CASSQDSGSTEQYL.

In this sample, this clonotype turned up many times. The junction shows a germline mismatch at one end, possibly a read error. The chain carries TRBV4-3 and TRBJ2-7; D not certain. Per the germline V gene, CDR1 is LGHNA and CDR2 is YSLEER. This CDR3 has 14 amino acids. This CDR3 reads CASSQDGSAQITQF. For the CDR3, the DNA is TGCGCCAGCAGCCAAGATGGTTCGGCACAGATAACTCAATTC.